Listed here are 19 T cell receptor beta chains from one sample, sequenced in a study of PD-1 blockade in mismatch repair-deficient tumors. TCRdb keeps only in-frame clones here, not all; method: immunoSEQ multiplex PCR. The sample shows approximately 110,000 clones, over 65% of them seen only once. The sample consisted of peripheral blood, taken more than 58 weeks after starting pembrolizumab. These receptors were taken from an adult with mismatch repair-deficient cancer.

J is TRBJ2-4 and V is TRBV5-6; D gene uncertain. This CDR3 is built from 14 residues. Germline V gene lookup returns CDR1 SGHDT and CDR2 YYEEEE. The V end was cut by 1 base, the J end by 0 bases, with 5 bases between. This CDR3 is CASSLPAAKNIQYF. Written as DNA, the CDR3 is TGTGCCAGCAGCTTGCCAGCAGCCAAAAACATTCAGTACTTC.

V gene TRBV4-1 combines with J gene TRBJ2-2, with D unresolved. This CDR3 has 15 residues. V was cut by 1 base and J by 8 bases, with 14 bases left in between. CDR1 is MGHRA, CDR2 YSYEKL, per germline. The CDR3 DNA follows: TGCGCCAGCAGCCAAGTGCTGGTTAAAACTGGGGAGCTGTTTTTT. It specifies CASSQVLVKTGELFF.

This clone was recorded only once. The chain has TRBV5-1 and TRBJ2-7; 8 bases match TRBD2. Trimming took 1 base from V and 4 from J; bases not matched to a gene: 7. This CDR3 has 15 amino acids. The germline V gene has CDR1 SGHRS and CDR2 YFSETQ. The CDR3 reads CASSLLGQREYEQYF. CDR3 sequence (DNA): TGCGCCAGCAGCTTGTTAGGCCAGCGGGAGTACGAGCAGTACTTC.

J is TRBJ2-3 and V is TRBV18; 12 bases agree with TRBD2. V gave up 3 bases and J gave up 5 bases; unmatched junction bases: 3. CDR3 length: 15 residues. Germline V gene data show CDR1 as KGHSH and CDR2 as LQKENI. The DNA for the CDR3 is TGTGCCAGCTCACCGACTAGCGGGAGTGGAGATACGCAGTATTTT. Amino acids: CASSPTSGSGDTQYF.

This chain links TRBV10-3 with TRBJ1-1; D uncertain. Germline V gene sequence: CDR1 ENHRY, CDR2 SYGVKD. Trimming removed 3 bases from V and 4 bases from J, with 12 bases in between. This CDR3 is built from 14 residues. The CDR3 DNA sequence: TGTGCCATCAGTGACCCCTCGGGCGGCACTGAAGCTTTCTTT. Amino acid sequence: CAISDPSGGTEAFF.

The chain links TRBV6-1 to TRBJ1-1, with D perhaps TRBD1 (5 bases). The germline V gene has CDR1 MNHNS and CDR2 SASEGT. There are 13 residues in the CDR3. Trimming removed 7 bases from V and 2 bases from J, with 11 bases in between. CDR3 in amino acids: CASMWGLNTEAFF. The CDR3 nucleotides are TGTGCCAGCATGTGGGGACTAAACACTGAAGCTTTCTTT.

The chain uses TRBV6-5 and TRBJ2-1, with 9 bases identical to TRBD2. J gave up 4 bases and V 4 bases, and 8 bases lay outside the gene matches. Germline values: CDR1 MNHEY, CDR2 SVGAGI. The CDR3 consists of 16 residues. CDR3 sequence reads: CASSLSSGMSYNEQFF. CDR3 bases: TGTGCCAGCAGTTTATCTAGCGGGATGAGTTACAATGAGCAGTTCTTC.

The chain links TRBV4-2 to TRBJ2-7, with D possibly matching TRBD2 (5 bases). The V gene's germline CDR1 is LGHNA and CDR2 YNFKEQ. Trimming stripped 0 bases from V and 2 bases from J, with 8 bases between. The CDR3 length is 14 residues. CDR3 sequence reads: CASSQETGTYEQYF. CDR3 nucleotide sequence: TGTGCCAGCAGCCAAGAGACGGGGACCTACGAGCAGTACTTC.

This clone was observed once. The V and J genes are TRBV7-9 and TRBJ2-2; a weak D match, TRBD1 (5 bases). The V end lost 2 bases, the J end lost 7 bases, and 17 bases lay between the germline ends. The germline V gene has CDR1 SEHNR and CDR2 FQNEAQ (reference sequence). The CDR3 is 16 residues long. CDR3 loop: CASSLQVTTAIGELFF. CDR3 nucleotide sequence: TGTGCCAGCAGCTTACAAGTTACGACAGCGATCGGGGAGCTGTTTTTT.

This clone has only a few counts. V gene TRBV19 combines with J gene TRBJ1-4, with a possible D match to TRBD1 (5 bases). V was cut by 1 base and J by 5 bases, with 11 bases left in between. The CDR3 contains 15 residues. CDR1 LNHDA and CDR2 SQIVND come from the germline V gene (reference sequence). The CDR3 reads CASSIGDGENEKLFF. The DNA of the CDR3 is TGTGCCAGTAGTATAGGGGACGGTGAGAATGAAAAACTGTTTTTT.

This clone turned up a few times. This chain links TRBV10-1 with TRBJ2-7; D not certain. The CDR3 is 13 amino acids. The germline V and J ends were trimmed by 8 bases and 2 bases, with 13 bases remaining between them. Germline V gene sequence: CDR1 WNHNN, CDR2 SYGVQD (reference sequence). The CDR3 loop is CASGKDLTYEQYF. The CDR3 DNA follows: TGCGCCAGCGGAAAGGACCTGACCTACGAGCAGTACTTC.

This chain uses TRBV29-1 with TRBJ1-1; the D gene is possibly TRBD1 (6 bases). This CDR3 contains 13 residues. Germline assignment: CDR1 SQVTM and CDR2 ANQGSEA. Trimming left V 6 bases short and J 0 bases short, with 11 bases between. This CDR3 reads CSVSDRLNTEAFF. CDR3 in DNA: TGCAGCGTGTCGGACAGATTGAACACTGAAGCTTTCTTT.

V usage is TRBV15 and J usage is TRBJ2-3, with TRBD2 matching 9 bases. Germline CDR1 reads LNHNV; CDR2 reads YYDKDF (reference sequence). CDR3 length: 14 residues. V trimming: 5 bases; J trimming: 6 bases; junction bases outside the gene matches: 6. The CDR3 spells CATSGGTSSDTQYF. DNA of the CDR3: TGTGCCACCAGCGGAGGGACTAGCTCTGATACGCAGTATTTT.

The chain joins TRBV11-2 to TRBJ2-5; perhaps TRBD2 as D (5 bases). The CDR3 sequence is 15 residues long. V dropped 5 bases and J dropped 1 base, with 14 bases sitting between them. From germline, CDR1 is SGHAT and CDR2 FQNNGV. CDR3: CASSHLTRGQETQYF. In DNA form, the CDR3 reads TGTGCCAGCAGCCACTTGACCCGGGGCCAAGAGACCCAGTACTTC.

CDR3 DNA: TGTGCCAGCAGCTTTACCGTGAATCGTGGCTACACCTTC. It specifies CASSFTVNRGYTF. V is TRBV5-4 and J is TRBJ1-2; the D is unclear. This CDR3 spans 13 amino acids. Trimming cost V 2 bases and J 7 bases, with 12 bases left between them. Germline V lookup: CDR1 SGHNT, CDR2 YYREEE (reference sequence).

CDR3 sequence (DNA): TGTGCCAGCAGTCTTTCTAGCGGGAGTCGCGAGCAGTACTTC. Residues: CASSLSSGSREQYF. V and J are TRBV7-2 and TRBJ2-7, with 10 bases aligning to TRBD2. CDR3 length equals 14 residues. Germline values: CDR1 SGHTA, CDR2 FQGNSA. V shed 6 bases, J shed 6 bases, and the junction held 8 bases outside the gene matches.

CDR3 DNA sequence: TGTGCCACCTCCACGCCAGGGTCTGGGGCCAACGTCCTGACTTTC. Translated: CATSTPGSGANVLTF. The chain uses TRBV10-3 and TRBJ2-6; D is possibly TRBD1 (5 bases). The germline gives CDR1 ENHRY, CDR2 SYGVKD. V was trimmed by 10 bases and J by 1 base, leaving 14 bases between them. The CDR3 totals 15 residues.

Notes on this clone: Relative to the germline gene, one junction end is altered; a read error may explain this. In the same sample, other DNA sequences code for this CDR3. This chain joins TRBV18 and TRBJ2-7; TRBD1 aligns across 9 bases. CDR1 and CDR2 from the germline V gene are KGHSH and LQKENI. CDR3 length equals 15 residues. The CDR3 spells CASSPATGGTYEQYF. The CDR3 DNA reads TGCGCCAGCTCACCTGCGACAGGGGGGACCTACGAGCAGTACTTC.

The chain couples TRBV11-1 to TRBJ2-7; TRBD2 agrees at 8 bases. CDR3 length: 15 residues. V gave up 4 bases and J gave up 4 bases; unmatched junction bases: 9. Germline CDR1 SGHAT, CDR2 FQDESV (reference sequence). CDR3 amino acids: CASSSGTGGKYEQYF. CDR3 bases: TGTGCCAGCAGCTCCGGAACGGGAGGGAAGTACGAGCAGTACTTC.